The 31 T cell receptor beta chains listed next were all sequenced from one sample in a study of blood T cell repertoires in COVID-19. This table comes from immunoSEQ multiplex PCR, and its TCRdb copy is limited to in-frame clones, with some not included. Of 130,000 to 150,000 clones in the sample, roughly 84% were seen once. Sequenced: peripheral blood. The source is a human donor in a cohort sampled during active COVID-19.

The V and J genes are TRBV7-3 and TRBJ2-1; 12 bases are shared with TRBD2. With 5 bases clipped from V and 9 bases from J, the junction kept 8 bases outside the gene matches. In germline, CDR1 is SGHTA, CDR2 FQGTGA. The CDR3 contains 15 residues. This CDR3 reads CASSLAGGLSGEQFF. The CDR3 nucleotides are TGTGCCAGCAGCCTAGCGGGGGGGCTCTCGGGTGAGCAGTTCTTC.

The chain links TRBV3-1 (or the pseudogene TRBV3-2) to TRBJ2-3, with 7 bases lining up with TRBD1. Per germline, CDR1 LGHDT and CDR2 YNNKEL (reference sequence). J gave up 1 base and V 0 bases, and 4 bases lay outside the gene matches. The length of the CDR3 is 16 residues. The CDR3, as DNA: TGTGCCAGCAGCCAAGATCTTGGACAGGGCACAGATACGCAGTATTTT. This translates into CASSQDLGQGTDTQYF.

The chain links TRBV2 to TRBJ1-1; TRBD1 is a possible D gene (5 bases). CDR3 length: 14 amino acids. Trimming took 10 bases from V and 0 from J, leaving 15 bases between them. Per the germline V gene, CDR1 is SNHLY and CDR2 is FYNNEI. CDR3 nucleotides: TGTGCCACCCGTTCTACAGGAGTGAACACTGAAGCTTTCTTT. This sequence encodes CATRSTGVNTEAFF.

V is TRBV28 and J is TRBJ1-5; D remains ambiguous. CDR1 and CDR2 (germline): MDHEN, SYDVKM. CDR3 length: 14 residues. Deletions cut 7 bases from V and 0 bases from J, with 10 bases between. Here the CDR3 reads CASNRGYSNQPQHF. DNA of the CDR3: TGTGCCAGCAACCGGGGTTATAGCAATCAGCCCCAGCATTTT.

This chain connects TRBV12-3 or TRBV12-4 to TRBJ1-2; D ambiguous. The CDR3 consists of 13 residues. Trimming cost V 2 bases and J 8 bases, with 12 bases left between them. This chain's CDR3 is CASSLRGGVGYTF. CDR3 nucleotide sequence: TGTGCCAGCAGTTTAAGAGGCGGGGTCGGCTACACCTTC.

This clone was seen a single time. The rearrangement uses TRBV5-4 and TRBJ1-6; TRBD1 matches at 9 bases. Germline assignment: CDR1 SGHNT and CDR2 YYREEE (reference sequence). The CDR3 loop spans 14 amino acids. V lost 4 bases, J lost 7 bases, and 3 bases stayed unmatched. The CDR3 DNA reads TGTGCCAGCAGCACGGACAGGGGAAATTCACCCCTCCACTTT. Protein sequence: CASSTDRGNSPLHF.

The genes are TRBV24-1 and TRBJ2-5; D not certain. Trimming removed 4 bases from V and 5 bases from J, with 10 bases in between. The CDR3 consists of 13 residues. Germline loops: CDR1 KGHDR, CDR2 SFDVKD. The CDR3 nucleotides read TGTGCCACCAGTGACGCGAGCTCGGAGACCCAGTACTTC. Translation gives CATSDASSETQYF.

This chain's CDR3 is CASSSSGTGSGNTIYF. The CDR3 DNA reads as TGCGCCAGCAGCTCTTCAGGGACAGGGTCTGGAAACACCATATATTTT. V and J are TRBV5-1 and TRBJ1-3; 9 bases line up with TRBD1. The CDR3 extends over 16 amino acids. Looked up from germline, CDR1 is SGHRS and CDR2 is YFSETQ. The V gene end was trimmed by 3 bases and the J gene end by 1 base; junction bases not matched to a gene: 5.

This chain connects TRBV7-3 to TRBJ2-1, with D perhaps matching TRBD1 (5 bases). Trimming shortened V by 2 bases and J by 0 bases, and 11 bases separated the two germline ends. This CDR3 is 16 amino acids long. CDR1 and CDR2 (germline): SGHTA, FQGTGA. The CDR3 sequence is CASSLQGASSYNEQFF. The CDR3 nucleotides read TGTGCCAGCAGCTTACAAGGGGCAAGCTCCTACAATGAGCAGTTCTTC.

The chain recombines TRBV27 with TRBJ1-4, with TRBD1 matching 10 bases. Germline values: CDR1 MNHEY, CDR2 SMNVEV (reference sequence). There are 14 residues in the CDR3. The V segment lost 4 bases and the J segment 11 bases; nucleotides outside the gene matches: 7. CDR3 coding DNA: TGTGCCAGCAGTTGGACAGGGGGGGTGGGGAAACTGTTTTTT. Amino acids: CASSWTGGVGKLFF.

The chain links TRBV28 to TRBJ1-1; D not resolved. V was trimmed by 5 bases and J by 6 bases, leaving 16 bases between them. Germline CDR1 reads MDHEN; CDR2 reads SYDVKM. There are 14 residues in the CDR3. The CDR3 nucleotides are TGTGCCAGCAGTGGAGGGAGGCCGCTACCTGAAGCTTTCTTT. Encoded protein: CASSGGRPLPEAFF.

The CDR3 is CASSMGQGYEQYV. CDR3 nucleotides: TGTGCCAGTAGTATGGGGCAGGGGTACGAGCAGTACGTC. The J gene is TRBJ2-7, the V gene TRBV19; possible D gene TRBD1, 6 bases. This CDR3 is built from 13 residues. The V gene lost 3 bases and the J gene lost 4 bases, with 10 bases spanning the gap. The germline V gene encodes CDR1 LNHDA and CDR2 SQIVND (reference sequence).

This chain connects TRBV7-2 to TRBJ1-2, with 8 bases fitting TRBD1. Germline CDR1 and CDR2: SGHTA and FQGNSA. The CDR3 is 13 residues long. Losses at the gene ends were 5 bases for V and 4 bases for J; bases not matched to a gene: 3. The DNA for the CDR3 is TGTGCCAGCAGCGGGACAGGTGGCTATGGCTACACCTTC. Protein: CASSGTGGYGYTF. Full variable domain (rest looked up from reference TRBV7-2 and TRBJ1-2): GAGVSQSPSNKVTEKGKDVELRCDPISGHTALYWYRQSLGQGLEFLIYFQGNSAPDKSGLPSDRFSAERTGGSVSTLTIQRTQQEDSAVYLCASSGTGGYGYTFGSGTRLTVV.

In its sample, this clone was seen once. The V call is TRBV9, the J call TRBJ1-2; no clear D gene. The CDR3 is 14 amino acids. Looked up from germline, CDR1 is SGDLS and CDR2 is YYNGEE. Trimming shortened V by 0 bases and J by 3 bases, and 9 bases separated the two germline ends. CDR3: CASSVGRVDYGYTF. The CDR3 DNA reads TGTGCCAGCAGCGTAGGTAGAGTAGACTATGGCTACACCTTC.

The CDR3 here is CASRPDRAGNTIYF. CDR3 DNA: TGTGCCAGCAGACCGGACAGGGCTGGAAACACCATATATTTT. The gene calls are TRBV7-9 and TRBJ1-3; the match to TRBD1 covers 8 bases. Unmatched junction bases numbered 3, after V lost 6 bases and J lost 2 bases. The CDR3 contains 14 residues. Germline V gives CDR1 SEHNR, CDR2 FQNEAQ (reference sequence).

The chain has TRBV2 and TRBJ2-1; 10 nucleotides match TRBD2. CDR1 is SNHLY and CDR2 is FYNNEI in the germline V gene. This CDR3 contains 15 residues. V lost 6 bases, J lost 7 bases, and 9 bases stayed unmatched. CDR3 sequence: CASRGLSGGRNEQFF. In DNA form, the CDR3 reads TGTGCCAGCAGGGGCCTTAGCGGGGGGCGGAATGAGCAGTTCTTC.

This chain links TRBV29-1 with TRBJ2-5; perhaps TRBD2 as D (5 bases). This CDR3 has 13 residues. Germline CDR1 is SQVTM and CDR2 is ANQGSEA. Trimming removed 8 bases at V and 1 base at J, with 14 bases between. CDR3 sequence reads: CSLLLSGQETQYF. The DNA for the CDR3 is TGCAGCCTACTATTGAGCGGCCAAGAGACCCAGTACTTC.

The V call is TRBV2, the J call TRBJ2-1; D is possibly TRBD1 (5 bases). The V gene's germline CDR1 is SNHLY and CDR2 FYNNEI. The CDR3 consists of 13 residues. V was trimmed by 4 bases and J by 9 bases, leaving 13 bases between them. In DNA form, the CDR3 reads TGTGCCAGCAGTGCCGCGACAGTCGGTGAGCAGTTCTTC. It translates to CASSAATVGEQFF.

V and J are TRBV6-4 and TRBJ1-1, with TRBD1 identical over 11 bases. The CDR3 contains 14 residues. CDR1 and CDR2 from the germline V gene are MRHNA and SNTAGT. J lost 7 bases, V lost 6 bases, and 7 bases had no gene match. The CDR3 DNA reads TGTGCCAGCAGCCTTCCGGGACAGGGGGTTGAAGCTTTCTTT. Residues: CASSLPGQGVEAFF.

The chain has TRBV3-1 (or the pseudogene TRBV3-2) and TRBJ2-3; 7 positions agree with TRBD2. Germline CDR1 LGHDT, CDR2 YNNKEL (reference sequence). Losses at the gene ends were 0 bases for V and 4 bases for J; bases not matched to a gene: 7. This CDR3 has 16 residues. The CDR3 is CASSQDRLGRADTQYF. CDR3 nucleotides: TGTGCCAGCAGCCAAGACAGGCTTGGGAGGGCAGATACGCAGTATTTT.

V gene TRBV5-4 combines with J gene TRBJ1-6; 7 bases match TRBD1. CDR1 and CDR2 from the germline V gene are SGHNT and YYREEE (reference sequence). There are 12 residues in the CDR3. Trimming at V came to 7 bases and at J to 8 bases, leaving 3 bases not matched to a gene. The CDR3 loop is CASGQVDSPLHF. CDR3 nucleotides: TGTGCCAGCGGACAGGTCGATTCACCCCTCCACTTT. The variable domain in full, completed from reference TRBV5-4 and TRBJ1-6, reads ETGVTQSPTHLIKTRGQQVTLRCSSQSGHNTVSWYQQALGQGPQFIFQYYREEENGRGNFPPRFSGLQFPNYSSELNVNALELDDSALYLCASGQVDSPLHFGNGTRLTVT.

The chain combines TRBV3-1 (or the pseudogene TRBV3-2) with TRBJ2-2, with 10 bases aligning to TRBD1. The V and J ends lost 4 bases and 5 bases, in that order; junction bases with no gene match: 4. The germline V gene has CDR1 LGHDT and CDR2 YNNKEL (reference sequence). The CDR3 totals 15 residues. CDR3 in amino acids: CASSPRGQGTGELFF. CDR3 DNA sequence: TGTGCCAGCAGCCCGAGGGGACAGGGGACCGGGGAGCTGTTTTTT.

V is TRBV30 and J is TRBJ2-5; 12 bases are a match to TRBD2. The CDR3 has 15 amino acids. J lost 1 base, V lost 5 bases, and 5 bases had no gene match. Germline values: CDR1 GTSNPN, CDR2 SVGIG (reference sequence). The CDR3 DNA follows: TGTGCCTGGCGGCTAGCGGGGGGGATCCAAGAGACCCAGTACTTC. Residues: CAWRLAGGIQETQYF.

The chain carries TRBV7-2 and TRBJ2-7; D is ambiguous. This CDR3 has 14 amino acids. Germline values: CDR1 SGHTA, CDR2 FQGNSA. V was shortened by 5 bases and J by 2 bases, with 13 bases between the two germline ends. The CDR3 DNA follows: TGTGCCAGCAGCCCGCCGGTCAGGACCTACGAGCAGTACTTC. Its protein is CASSPPVRTYEQYF.

The chain joins TRBV7-6 to TRBJ2-7; 11 bases line up with TRBD2. V gave up 3 bases and J gave up 1 base; unmatched junction bases: 5. The germline gives CDR1 SGHVS, CDR2 FNYEAQ. CDR3 length: 16 amino acids. The CDR3, as DNA: TGTGCCAGCAGCTTTCCGGGACTAGCGGATTCCTACGAGCAGTACGTC. Translating it yields CASSFPGLADSYEQYV.

V and J are TRBV3-1 (or the pseudogene TRBV3-2) and TRBJ2-2; D unresolved. Germline V lookup: CDR1 LGHDT, CDR2 YNNKEL (reference sequence). Trimming pared 1 base from V and 6 bases from J, leaving 6 bases between. The CDR3 loop spans 13 amino acids. This chain's CDR3 is CASSQVRAGELFF. CDR3 DNA: TGTGCCAGCAGCCAAGTTCGCGCCGGGGAGCTGTTTTTT.

The chain combines TRBV3-1 (or the pseudogene TRBV3-2) with TRBJ2-3, with D tentatively TRBD1 (6 bases). The germline V and J ends were trimmed by 5 bases and 2 bases, with 17 bases remaining between them. The CDR3 is 16 amino acids. Germline values: CDR1 LGHDT, CDR2 YNNKEL (reference sequence). CDR3 bases: TGTGCCAGCAGCTTAAGTCCCGGGACAAACACAGATACGCAGTATTTT. Its protein product is CASSLSPGTNTDTQYF.

This chain links TRBV27 with TRBJ1-5, with D hard to call. V lost 10 bases and J lost 7, with 23 bases in between. Germline loops: CDR1 MNHEY, CDR2 SMNVEV (reference sequence). This CDR3 comprises 15 residues. CDR3 sequence reads: CANKPLGPGKQPQHF. The CDR3 region has the DNA TGTGCCAACAAGCCTCTGGGCCCCGGGAAGCAGCCCCAGCATTTT.

The CDR3 region is CASSSGQGYEQYV. CDR3 coding DNA: TGTGCCAGCAGCTCAGGACAGGGCTACGAGCAGTACGTC. V and J are TRBV5-6 and TRBJ2-7, with 8 bases lining up with TRBD1. The CDR3 is made up of 13 amino acids. Unmatched junction bases numbered 2, after V lost 3 bases and J lost 3 bases. The germline V gene encodes CDR1 SGHDT and CDR2 YYEEEE.

On this clone itself: The same CDR3 also results from other DNA sequences found in this sample. V and J are TRBV19 and TRBJ1-1; D possibly corresponds to TRBD1 (6 bases). The CDR3 has 14 amino acids. The germline CDR1 and CDR2 sequences are LNHDA and SQIVND (reference sequence). Trimming took 1 base from V and 0 from J, leaving 6 bases between them. The CDR3 DNA follows: TGTGCCAGTAGTATAGGGACAGTGAACACTGAAGCTTTCTTT. Protein sequence: CASSIGTVNTEAFF.

CDR3 in amino acids: CASSLLISTGRDSPLHF. CDR3 in DNA: TGTGCCAGCAGCTTACTCATATCGACAGGGCGGGATTCACCCCTCCACTTT. The chain has TRBV5-5 and TRBJ1-6; TRBD1 matches 7 bases. Germline CDR1 SGHKS, CDR2 YYEKEE (reference sequence). The ends lost 2 bases at V and 8 bases at J; junction bases unmatched: 13. This CDR3 is 17 amino acids long.